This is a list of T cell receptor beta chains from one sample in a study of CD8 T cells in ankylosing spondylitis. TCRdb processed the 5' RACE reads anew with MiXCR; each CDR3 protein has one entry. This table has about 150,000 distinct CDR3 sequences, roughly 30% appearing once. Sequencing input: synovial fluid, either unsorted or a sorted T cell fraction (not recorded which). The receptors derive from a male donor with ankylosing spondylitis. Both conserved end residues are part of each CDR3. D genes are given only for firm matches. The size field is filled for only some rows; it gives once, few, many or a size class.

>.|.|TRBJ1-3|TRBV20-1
TGCAGTGCTAAGGAGAGTGGAAACACCATATATTTT
CSAKESGNTIYF
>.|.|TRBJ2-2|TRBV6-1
TGTGCCAGCAGCCCAGGACAGCCGAACACCGGGGAGCTGTTTTTT
CASSPGQPNTGELFF
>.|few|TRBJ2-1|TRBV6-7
TGTGCCAGCAGGGGAACCCAACGGGAGTCCCACAATGAGCAGTTCTTC
CASRGTQRESHNEQFF
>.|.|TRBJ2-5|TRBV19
TGTGCCAGTAGTATAGCAGGTGCCCAGTACTTC
CASSIAGAQYF
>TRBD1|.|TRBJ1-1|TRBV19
TGTGTTTCGAAGGGGGCGAACACTGAAGCTTTCTTT
CVSKGANTEAFF
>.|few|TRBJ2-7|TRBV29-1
TGCAGCGTCGAACCTAAACAGGGCTTCGAGCAGTACTTC
CSVEPKQGFEQYF
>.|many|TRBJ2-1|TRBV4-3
TGCGCCAGCAGCCAAGAGAGGCAGGACCGCGTGCAATACAATGAGCAGTTCTTC
CASSQERQDRVQYNEQFF
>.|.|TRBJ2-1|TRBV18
TGTGCCAGCTCACCAATAGGGGATGAGCAGTTCTTC
CASSPIGDEQFF
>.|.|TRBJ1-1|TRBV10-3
TGTGCCCCCAGGGACCCTGAAGCTTTCTTT
CAPRDPEAFF
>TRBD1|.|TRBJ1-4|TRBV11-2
TGTGCCAGCAGCTTAGAAGGGACAGGGCAAGAAAAACTGTTTTTT
CASSLEGTGQEKLFF
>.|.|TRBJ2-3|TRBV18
TGTGCCAGCTCCTCTCGCCCTGTTGGTAGGGCTAGCACAGATACGCAGTATTTT
CASSSRPVGRASTDTQYF
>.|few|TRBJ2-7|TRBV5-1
TGCGCCAGCAGCTTGATGGCAGGGACCCGCCTCTACGAGCAGTACTTC
CASSLMAGTRLYEQYF
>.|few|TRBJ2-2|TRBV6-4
TGTGCCAGCAGTCGCGAATATGATACCGGGGAGCTGTTTTTT
CASSREYDTGELFF
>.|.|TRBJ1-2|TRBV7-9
TGTGCCAGCAGCTTAGCGTCCGGGCGCGGCTATGGCTACACCTTC
CASSLASGRGYGYTF
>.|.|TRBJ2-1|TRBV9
TGTGCCAGCAGCGTAGGCAACAGTAAAGACGGTGAGCAGTTCTTC
CASSVGNSKDGEQFF
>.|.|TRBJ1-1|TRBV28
TGTGCCGCCTCCTCCGGGCCCCGATCGGCTTTCTTT
CAASSGPRSAFF
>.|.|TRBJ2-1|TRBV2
TGTGCCAGCAGTACGGGACTTCTTTATAATGAGCAGTTCTTC
CASSTGLLYNEQFF
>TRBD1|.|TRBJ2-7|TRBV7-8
TGTGCCAGCAGCTCCCGGGACAGCAACTACGAGCAGCACTTC
CASSSRDSNYEQHF
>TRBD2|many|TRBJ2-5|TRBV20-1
TGCAGTGCTCCAGGACTAGCGGGGGCCCACCAAGAGACCCAGTACTTC
CSAPGLAGAHQETQYF
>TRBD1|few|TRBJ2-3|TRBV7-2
TGTGCCAGCAGCGCAGGGGGCTTACGTTTTGGAGATACGCAGTATTTT
CASSAGGLRFGDTQYF
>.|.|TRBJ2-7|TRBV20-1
TGCAGTCCGCAGAGGCTGGGCGCCCACGAGCAGTACTTC
CSPQRLGAHEQYF
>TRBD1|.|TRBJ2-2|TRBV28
TGTGCCAGCAGTCCACCGGGACAGGTTACCGGGGAGCTGTTTTTT
CASSPPGQVTGELFF
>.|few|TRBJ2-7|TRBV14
TGTGCCAGCAGCCACTTCAAAGGGGGTGAGGGCCATTTCGAGCAGTACTTC
CASSHFKGGEGHFEQYF
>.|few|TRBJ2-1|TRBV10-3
TGTGCCATCAGTGTCGATTTTAGTGAGCAGTTCTTC
CAISVDFSEQFF
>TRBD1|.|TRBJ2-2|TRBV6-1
TGTGCCAGCAGCACCCGACAGGGTAGTAACACCGGGGAGCTGTTTTTT
CASSTRQGSNTGELFF
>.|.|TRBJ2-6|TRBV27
TGTGCCAGCAGCTTCACCAGCTCTGGGGCCAACGTCCTGACTTTC
CASSFTSSGANVLTF
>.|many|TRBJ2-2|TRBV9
TGTGCCAGCAGCGCCAGGAAGAACTTGGGCACCGGGGAGCTGTTTTTT
CASSARKNLGTGELFF
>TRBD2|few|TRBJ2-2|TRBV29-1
TGCAGCGTTGACGGGCTAGCGGACACCGGGGAGCTGTTTTTT
CSVDGLADTGELFF
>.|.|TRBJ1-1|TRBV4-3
TGCGCCAGCAGTCAAGGGACATCCAACACTGAAGCTTTCTTT
CASSQGTSNTEAFF
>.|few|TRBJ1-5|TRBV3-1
TGTGCCAGCAGCCAAGGGCCAGGGAGGGATCAGCCCCAGCATTTT
CASSQGPGRDQPQHF
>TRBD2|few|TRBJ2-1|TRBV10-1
TGCGCCAGCAGTGACCCCAGCGGGGGACCGTACAATGAGCAGTTCTTC
CASSDPSGGPYNEQFF
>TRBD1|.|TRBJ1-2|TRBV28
TGTGCCAGCAGTTTTTATGTATCCAGGGGGAGCTCGCGCTATGGCTACACCTTC
CASSFYVSRGSSRYGYTF
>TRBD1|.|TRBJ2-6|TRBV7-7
TGTGCCAGCAGCTTAGGGACAGGGGCTGGGGCCAACGTCCTGACTTTC
CASSLGTGAGANVLTF
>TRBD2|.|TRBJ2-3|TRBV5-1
TGCGCCAGCAGCTTGTTAGCGGGGGAGAGAGCAGATACGCAGTATTTT
CASSLLAGERADTQYF
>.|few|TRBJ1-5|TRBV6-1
TGTGCCAGCAGCAATAATCCGGGACTCCTGGGAGGAGGTCAGCCCCAGCATTTT
CASSNNPGLLGGGQPQHF
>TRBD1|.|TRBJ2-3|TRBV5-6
TGTGCCAGCAGCTCCAGACAGGGGAACACAGATACGCAGTATTTT
CASSSRQGNTDTQYF
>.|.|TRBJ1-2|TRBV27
TGTGCCAGCAGTCCCAACACAGCTAACTATGGCTACACCTTC
CASSPNTANYGYTF
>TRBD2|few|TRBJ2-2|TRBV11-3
TGTGCCAGCAGCTCCGGGACTAGCGGGGCCTACACCGGGGAGCTGTTTTTT
CASSSGTSGAYTGELFF
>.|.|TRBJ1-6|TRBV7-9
TGTGCCAGCAGCCCAATGACCAGAGGGACCCTCCACTTT
CASSPMTRGTLHF
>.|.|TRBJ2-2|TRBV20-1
TGCAGTGCTAGGCTCAGGGGGGGGTCCGGGGAGCTGTTTTTT
CSARLRGGSGELFF
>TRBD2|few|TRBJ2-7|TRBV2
TGTGCCAGCATACTAGCGGCCTACGAGCAGTACTTC
CASILAAYEQYF
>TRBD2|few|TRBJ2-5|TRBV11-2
TGTGCCAGCAGCTCACCGGGACTAGCGGCTTTTCCTAGGGGAAAAGAGACCCAGTACTTC
CASSSPGLAAFPRGKETQYF
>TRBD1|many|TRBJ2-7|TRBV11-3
TGTGCCAGCAGCTATGGGGACAGGGGAGCCGACGAGCAGTACTTC
CASSYGDRGADEQYF
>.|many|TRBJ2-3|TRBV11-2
TGTGCCAGCAGCTTAGACGACCCAACCCATACGCAGTATTTT
CASSLDDPTHTQYF
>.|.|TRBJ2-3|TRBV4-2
TGTGCCAGCAGCCAAGATGTAACGAGTCTAGGGGCGCAGTATTTT
CASSQDVTSLGAQYF
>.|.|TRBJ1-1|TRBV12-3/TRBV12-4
TGTGCCAGCAGTTCGGGGGTGCGGAACACTGAAGCTTTCTTT
CASSSGVRNTEAFF
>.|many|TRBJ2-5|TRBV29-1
TGCAGCGTTGGGACTACCCTCCAAGAGACCCAGTACTTC
CSVGTTLQETQYF
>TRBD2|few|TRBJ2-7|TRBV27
TGTGCCAGCAGGCCTAGCGGGAGTGGGTACGAGCAGTACTTC
CASRPSGSGYEQYF
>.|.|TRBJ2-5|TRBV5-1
TGCGCCAGCAGCTTTAGTGGGAAAGAGACCCAGTACTTC
CASSFSGKETQYF
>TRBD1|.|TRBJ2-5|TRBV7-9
TGTGCCAGCAGCCCCGGGACAGGGTCTCGGGAGACCCAGTACTTC
CASSPGTGSRETQYF
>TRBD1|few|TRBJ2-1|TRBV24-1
TGTGCCACCAGTGATGGGACAGGGGGGACCTACAATGAGCAGTTCTTC
CATSDGTGGTYNEQFF
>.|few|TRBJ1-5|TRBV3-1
TGTGCCAGCAGCCAAGATCATGGAGATACGCAGCATTTT
CASSQDHGDTQHF
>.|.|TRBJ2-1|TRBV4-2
TGTGCCAGCAGCCTTGGAACTGGCATAGCGACCTCCTACAATGAGCAGTTCTTC
CASSLGTGIATSYNEQFF
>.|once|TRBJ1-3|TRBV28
TGTGCCAGCACAACGACAGGAGATGGAAACACCATATATTTT
CASTTTGDGNTIYF
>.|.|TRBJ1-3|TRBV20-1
TGCAGTGCTAGGGATCAGGGGTTAGGAAACACCATATATTTT
CSARDQGLGNTIYF
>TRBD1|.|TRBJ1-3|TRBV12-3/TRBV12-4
TGTGCCAGCAGTTTTGGGACAGGGGGTGGAAACACCATATATTTT
CASSFGTGGGNTIYF
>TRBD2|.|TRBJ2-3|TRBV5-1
TGCGCCAGCAGCTTGGAACTAGCGGGAGGCGCAGATACGCAGTATTTT
CASSLELAGGADTQYF
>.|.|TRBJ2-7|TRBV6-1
TGTGCCAGCATCGGGGACGTAACCGGCGCCTACGAGCAGTACTTC
CASIGDVTGAYEQYF
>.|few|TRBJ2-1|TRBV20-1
TGCAGTGCTAGAGGGGCGGGCCGGGGGGAGCAGTTCTTC
CSARGAGRGEQFF
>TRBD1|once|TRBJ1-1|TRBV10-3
TGTGCCATCGGAACAGGGGCGAACACTGAAGCTTTCTTT
CAIGTGANTEAFF